Presented here are 27 T cell receptor beta chains from one specimen sequenced in a study of OX40 agonist ivuxolimab in advanced cancers. TCRdb's copy holds only in-frame clones and misses some; the assay was immunoSEQ multiplex PCR. The sample contains 70,000 to 85,000 clones, approximately 90% of which appear only once. The sequencing used CD4+ or CD8+ T cells sorted from blood, collected in a trial of the OX40 agonist ivuxolimab. The receptors derive from an adult with an advanced solid tumor such as melanoma, head and neck, liver or kidney cancer.

This chain uses TRBV19 with TRBJ1-5; a possible D gene is TRBD1 (6 bases). In germline, CDR1 is LNHDA, CDR2 SQIVND (reference sequence). Trimming removed 7 bases at V and 0 bases at J, with 13 bases between. The CDR3 runs 15 residues. CDR3 residues: CASNPDRHSNQPQHF. CDR3 coding DNA: TGTGCCAGTAATCCGGACAGACATAGCAATCAGCCCCAGCATTTT.

The genes are TRBV28 and TRBJ2-7, with TRBD1 matching 7 bases. Looked up from germline, CDR1 is MDHEN and CDR2 is SYDVKM. V lost 3 bases to trimming and J lost 3 bases; unmatched junction nucleotides: 8. This CDR3 comprises 15 residues. This CDR3 is CASSFTGAGGYEQYF. Here the CDR3 DNA reads TGTGCCAGCAGTTTCACAGGGGCTGGAGGCTACGAGCAGTACTTC.

This clone is a singleton in its sample. The chain carries TRBV7-8 and TRBJ2-7; 11 bases line up with TRBD1. The germline V gene has CDR1 SGHVS and CDR2 FQNEAQ. The ends lost 5 bases at V and 6 bases at J; junction bases unmatched: 6. The CDR3 has 14 amino acids. CDR3 sequence reads: CASSVRDRGSEQYF. The CDR3 nucleotides read TGTGCCAGCAGCGTAAGGGACAGGGGGTCCGAGCAGTACTTC.

The chain is built from TRBV10-2 and TRBJ2-5; the D gene is possibly TRBD1 (5 bases). The V end was cut by 2 bases, the J end by 2 bases, with 6 bases between. Per the germline V gene, CDR1 is WSHSY and CDR2 is SAAADI. The CDR3 extends over 13 amino acids. In DNA, the CDR3 is TGCGCCAGCAGTGAGGGACAACAAGAGACCCAGTACTTC. Protein: CASSEGQQETQYF.

This clone was counted once. The V gene is TRBV7-8, the J gene TRBJ2-3, with 7 bases that match TRBD2. CDR1 SGHVS and CDR2 FQNEAQ come from the germline V gene. The CDR3 spans 17 residues. The ends lost 5 bases at V and 0 bases at J; junction bases unmatched: 11. DNA of the CDR3: TGTGCCAGCAGCCCTCGGCGGGAGATCAGGAGCACAGATACGCAGTATTTT. As protein: CASSPRREIRSTDTQYF.

The rearrangement uses TRBV9 and TRBJ2-5; 10 bases are shared with TRBD2. J gave up 5 bases and V 4 bases, and 5 bases lay outside the gene matches. The CDR3 extends over 14 amino acids. The V gene's germline CDR1 is SGDLS and CDR2 YYNGEE. The CDR3 loop reads CASSPSGGIETQYF. The CDR3 nucleotides read TGTGCCAGCAGCCCTAGCGGGGGAATCGAGACCCAGTACTTC.

This rearrangement joins TRBV6-1 to TRBJ2-7; a possible D gene is TRBD2 (5 bases). This CDR3 comprises 14 residues. Trimming cost V 1 base and J 3 bases, with 10 bases left between them. Germline-derived CDR1 and CDR2 are MNHNS and SASEGT. The CDR3 coding sequence is TGTGCCAGCAGTGAAGTTGGACTCCGCTACGAGCAGTACTTC. Its protein is CASSEVGLRYEQYF.

The J gene is TRBJ2-7, the V gene TRBV5-1; TRBD1 matches 9 bases. This CDR3 is built from 15 residues. The germline gives CDR1 SGHRS, CDR2 YFSETQ. The junction had 6 bases not matched to a gene; V was cut back by 0 bases and J by 5 bases. CDR3 nucleotides: TGCGCCAGCAGCTTGGGTGGGACAGGGAGGAACGAGCAGTACTTC. Its protein product is CASSLGGTGRNEQYF.

The V and J genes are TRBV6-6 and TRBJ2-7, with TRBD2 matching 7 bases. V trimming: 3 bases; J trimming: 4 bases; junction bases outside the gene matches: 12. Looked up from germline, CDR1 is MNHNY and CDR2 is SVGAGI (reference sequence). The CDR3 has 16 amino acids. The CDR3 spells CASSYGVGGRGYEQYF. The CDR3, as DNA: TGTGCCAGCAGTTATGGCGTCGGCGGGAGAGGATACGAGCAGTACTTC.

This clone has just one count. V usage is TRBV7-8 and J usage is TRBJ1-1; D possibly corresponds to TRBD1 (5 bases). With 8 bases removed from V and 4 bases from J, the gap between germline ends came to 14 bases. The CDR3 runs 13 residues. Germline V CDR1 and CDR2: SGHVS, FQNEAQ. The CDR3: CASRDQLFTEAFF. The DNA of the CDR3 is TGTGCCAGCCGGGACCAGCTTTTCACTGAAGCTTTCTTT. The full variable domain, rest sourced from reference TRBV7-8 and TRBJ1-1, is GAGVSQSPRYKVAKRGQDVALRCDPISGHVSLFWYQQALGQGPEFLTYFQNEAQLDKSGLPSDRFFAERPEGSVSTLKIQRTQQEDSAVYLCASRDQLFTEAFFGQGTRLTVV.

J is TRBJ2-1 and V is TRBV6-1; unclear D gene. The ends were cut back, 1 base at V and 0 bases at J, with 1 base in the middle. This CDR3 spans 13 amino acids. Per the germline V gene, CDR1 is MNHNS and CDR2 is SASEGT. The CDR3 loop reads CASSEVSYNEQFF. In nucleotides, the CDR3 is TGTGCCAGCAGTGAAGTCTCCTACAATGAGCAGTTCTTC.

The chain links TRBV7-3 to TRBJ1-4; D is unclear. Trimming stripped 0 bases from V and 8 bases from J, with 13 bases between. The CDR3 is made up of 15 amino acids. Per the germline V gene, CDR1 is SGHTA and CDR2 is FQGTGA. The CDR3 DNA follows: TGTGCCAGCAGCTTAACTGGGGAGGGAGGCGAAAAACTGTTTTTT. This gives the protein CASSLTGEGGEKLFF.

The V gene is TRBV28, the J gene TRBJ2-3; 9 bases fit TRBD2. V trimming: 7 bases; J trimming: 1 base; junction bases outside the gene matches: 3. Germline V lookup: CDR1 MDHEN, CDR2 SYDVKM. The CDR3 is made up of 14 amino acids. The CDR3 sequence: CASTWTSGTDTQYF. The CDR3 DNA follows: TGTGCCAGCACATGGACTAGCGGCACAGATACGCAGTATTTT.

V gene TRBV5-1 combines with J gene TRBJ2-1; D unclear. CDR1 SGHRS and CDR2 YFSETQ come from the germline V gene. Trimming took off 4 bases at V and 0 bases at J, with 11 bases between the two ends. CDR3 length: 15 residues. CDR3 residues: CASSPQASSYNEQFF. The CDR3 DNA sequence: TGCGCCAGCAGCCCCCAGGCGAGCTCCTACAATGAGCAGTTCTTC.

This sequence joins TRBV5-6 and TRBJ2-4, with D perhaps matching TRBD2 (6 bases). Germline V lookup: CDR1 SGHDT, CDR2 YYEEEE. CDR3 length: 15 residues. The V end lost 3 bases, the J end lost 0 bases, and 10 bases lay between the germline ends. This chain's CDR3 is CASSSLAKAKNIQYF. DNA for the CDR3: TGTGCCAGCAGCTCTCTAGCGAAAGCCAAAAACATTCAGTACTTC. Full variable domain (rest looked up from reference TRBV5-6 and TRBJ2-4): DAGVTQSPTHLIKTRGQQVTLRCSPKSGHDTVSWYQQALGQGPQFIFQYYEEEERQRGNFPDRFSGHQFPNYSSELNVNALLLGDSALYLCASSSLAKAKNIQYFGAGTRLSVL.

Only one count was recorded for this clone. V and J are TRBV2 and TRBJ2-1; D perhaps matches TRBD2 (5 bases). V lost 6 bases, J lost 4 bases, and 10 bases lay in between. The CDR3 sequence is 13 residues long. CDR1 and CDR2 from the germline V gene are SNHLY and FYNNEI. For the CDR3, the DNA is TGTGCCAGCAGCACGGAGCGGTACAATGAGCAGTTCTTC. This sequence encodes CASSTERYNEQFF.

The chain couples TRBV29-1 to TRBJ2-3; unclear D gene. Trimming cost V 5 bases and J 0 bases, with 12 bases left between them. CDR1 and CDR2 from the germline V gene are SQVTM and ANQGSEA. This CDR3 spans 14 amino acids. The CDR3, as DNA: TGCAGCGTTCGGACCTACCTTAGCACAGATACGCAGTATTTT. Translation: CSVRTYLSTDTQYF.

This clone was counted only a few times. The rearrangement links TRBV27 to TRBJ2-3, with 10 positions matching TRBD2. The V and J ends lost 5 bases and 1 base, in that order; junction bases with no gene match: 6. This CDR3 is built from 16 residues. Germline values: CDR1 MNHEY, CDR2 SMNVEV (reference sequence). The CDR3 region is CASSNPGTSGTDTQYF. CDR3 nucleotide sequence: TGTGCCAGCAGTAACCCCGGGACTAGCGGCACAGATACGCAGTATTTT.

The chain links TRBV15 to TRBJ2-1, with 9 bases aligning to TRBD1. This CDR3 has 16 amino acids. The junction had 7 bases not matched to a gene; V was cut back by 1 base and J by 6 bases. Germline-derived CDR1 and CDR2 are LNHNV and YYDKDF (reference sequence). DNA for the CDR3: TGTGCCACCAGCAGAGGAGACGGGACAGGGTTCAATGAGCAGTTCTTC. Protein product: CATSRGDGTGFNEQFF.

In its sample, this clone was seen once. This chain links TRBV7-2 with TRBJ2-3; D is unresolved. CDR3 length: 16 amino acids. V dropped 0 bases and J dropped 1 base, with 11 bases sitting between them. Looked up from germline, CDR1 is SGHTA and CDR2 is FQGNSA. This chain's CDR3 is CASSLAQSPRTDTQYF. As DNA, the CDR3 is TGTGCCAGCAGCTTAGCGCAGTCCCCGCGCACAGATACGCAGTATTTT.

V and J are TRBV30 and TRBJ1-1; D is undetermined. The germline gives CDR1 GTSNPN, CDR2 SVGIG (reference sequence). The CDR3 consists of 14 residues. V lost 0 bases to trimming and J lost 1 base, with 9 bases between them. The CDR3 sequence is CAWSVLSGNTEAFF. The DNA of the CDR3 is TGTGCCTGGAGTGTACTCAGCGGGAACACTGAAGCTTTCTTT.

The V call is TRBV18, the J call TRBJ2-5; D perhaps matches TRBD1 (6 bases). V was trimmed by 3 bases and J by 6 bases, leaving 17 bases between them. This CDR3 spans 15 amino acids. Germline V CDR1 and CDR2: KGHSH, LQKENI. CDR3 amino acids: CASSPDRAFSKTQYF. The CDR3 bases are TGTGCCAGCTCACCGGACAGAGCCTTTAGCAAGACCCAGTACTTC.

The chain has TRBV9 and TRBJ2-1; TRBD2 matches 8 bases. Germline V gene data show CDR1 as SGDLS and CDR2 as YYNGEE. The J segment lost 4 bases and the V segment lost 0 bases, leaving 6 bases of the junction unmatched. This CDR3 has 16 amino acids. The CDR3 protein is CASSVAGGDFYNEQFF. CDR3 DNA: TGTGCCAGCAGCGTAGCCGGGGGGGACTTTTACAATGAGCAGTTCTTC.

V gene TRBV27 combines with J gene TRBJ2-7, with D possibly being TRBD2 (5 bases). With 6 bases removed from V and 5 bases from J, the gap between germline ends came to 20 bases. The CDR3 has 15 amino acids. Germline V lookup: CDR1 MNHEY, CDR2 SMNVEV (reference sequence). The CDR3 is CASRVGSVPGNEQYF. In DNA, the CDR3 is TGTGCCAGCAGAGTTGGCTCAGTTCCCGGGAACGAGCAGTACTTC.

The gene calls are TRBV7-2 and TRBJ2-7; D might be TRBD2 (6 bases). Trimming stripped 1 base from V and 4 bases from J, with 17 bases between. This CDR3 region has 16 residues. CDR1 and CDR2 from the germline V gene are SGHTA and FQGNSA. CDR3 amino acids: CASSLGSSGSGYEQYF. DNA for the CDR3: TGTGCCAGCAGCTTAGGATCGAGCGGGTCAGGTTACGAGCAGTACTTC.

Remarks on this clone: At the DNA level, this CDR3 is encoded by other sequences in the same sample as well. The V and J genes are TRBV6-5 and TRBJ1-1; the match to TRBD1 covers 7 bases. After removal of 6 bases from V and 1 base from J, the junction contained 2 bases not matched to a gene. The CDR3 runs 13 residues. Looked up from germline, CDR1 is MNHEY and CDR2 is SVGAGI. CDR3 in DNA: TGTGCCAGCAGAAGGACAGGGAACACTGAAGCTTTCTTT. It encodes CASRRTGNTEAFF.

J is TRBJ1-1 and V is TRBV5-6, with TRBD1 as a possible D gene (6 bases). The CDR3 loop spans 16 amino acids. Germline V gene data show CDR1 as SGHDT and CDR2 as YYEEEE. Between the trimmed V and J ends, which lost 1 base and 3 bases, there was a span of 16 bases. The CDR3 nucleotides read TGTGCCAGCAGCTTGTGGGGAACAGGGCGGGACACTGAAGCTTTCTTT. Translated: CASSLWGTGRDTEAFF.